Here is one TCR beta chain with its context. Trimming took 2 bases from V and 6 from J; bases not matched to a gene: 10. Germline V CDR1 and CDR2: MNHNS, SASEGT. CDR3 length: 16 amino acids. These data belong to a study of blood T cell repertoires in COVID-19. Study as a whole: The origin of the acute and convalescent COVID-19 samples was the United States, Italy and Spain. Sources were T cells, B-cell-depleted T cells, or PBMCs; the material itself was cDNA or gDNA.

In the authors' workflow: Reference gene primer amplification gave nucleated cell count estimates. Here immunoSEQ multiplex PCR was the method, and the copy in TCRdb shows in-frame clones only, minus some. The V and J calls and clone size are taken from that table; D and trimming were inferred from the DNA. The repertoire has 150,000 to 200,000 clones, around 83% of them found once; the top ten carry about 1.5%. The rearrangement links TRBV6-1 to TRBJ1-3, with 7 bases matching TRBD1. Sequenced sample: peripheral blood. The clonotype was recovered from a human donor in a cohort sampled during active COVID-19. The DNA for the CDR3 is TGTGCCAGCAGTGAAACCGACAGGGAAGGGGAAAACACCATATATTTT. The encoded protein is CASSETDREGENTIYF.